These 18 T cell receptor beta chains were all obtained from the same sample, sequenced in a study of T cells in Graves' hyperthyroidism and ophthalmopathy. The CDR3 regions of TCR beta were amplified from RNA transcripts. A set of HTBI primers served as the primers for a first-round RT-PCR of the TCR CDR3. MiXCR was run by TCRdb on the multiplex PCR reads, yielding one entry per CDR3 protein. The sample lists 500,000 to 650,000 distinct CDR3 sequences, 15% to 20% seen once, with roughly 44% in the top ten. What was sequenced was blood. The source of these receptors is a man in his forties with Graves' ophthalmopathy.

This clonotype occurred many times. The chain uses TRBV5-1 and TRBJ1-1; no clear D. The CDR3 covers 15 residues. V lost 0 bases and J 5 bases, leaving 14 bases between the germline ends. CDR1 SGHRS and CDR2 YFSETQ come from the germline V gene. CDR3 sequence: CASSLEEAGWTEAFF. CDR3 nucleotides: TGCGCCAGCAGCTTGGAGGAGGCGGGTTGGACTGAAGCTTTCTTT.

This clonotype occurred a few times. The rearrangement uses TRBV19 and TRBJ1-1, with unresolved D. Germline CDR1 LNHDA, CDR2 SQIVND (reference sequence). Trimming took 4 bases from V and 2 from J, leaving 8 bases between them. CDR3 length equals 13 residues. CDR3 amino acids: CASSRSINTEAFF. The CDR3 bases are TGTGCCAGTAGTAGGAGTATAAACACTGAAGCTTTCTTT.

CDR3 bases: TGTGCCAGCAGCCGCTCGGACAGGGGTTATGGCTACACCTTC. Encoded protein: CASSRSDRGYGYTF. This chain uses TRBV14 with TRBJ1-2, with 9 bases identical to TRBD1. Germline lookup yields CDR1 SGHDN and CDR2 FVKESK. This CDR3 comprises 14 residues. V shed 4 bases and J 5 bases; nucleotides not matched to a gene: 5.

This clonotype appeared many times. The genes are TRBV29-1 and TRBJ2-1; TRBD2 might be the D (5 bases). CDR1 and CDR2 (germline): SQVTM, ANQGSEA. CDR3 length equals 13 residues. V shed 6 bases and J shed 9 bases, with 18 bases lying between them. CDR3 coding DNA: TGCAGCGTCCCACGTAGTACGGGATTTGAGCAGTTCTTC. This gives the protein CSVPRSTGFEQFF.

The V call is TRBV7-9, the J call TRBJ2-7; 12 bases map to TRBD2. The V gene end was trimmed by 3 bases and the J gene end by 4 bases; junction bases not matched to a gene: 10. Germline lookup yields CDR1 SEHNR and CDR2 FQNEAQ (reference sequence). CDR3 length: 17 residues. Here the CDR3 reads CASSFKTSGGLTYEQYF. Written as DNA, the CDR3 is TGTGCCAGCAGCTTTAAGACTAGCGGGGGCCTCACTTACGAGCAGTACTTC.

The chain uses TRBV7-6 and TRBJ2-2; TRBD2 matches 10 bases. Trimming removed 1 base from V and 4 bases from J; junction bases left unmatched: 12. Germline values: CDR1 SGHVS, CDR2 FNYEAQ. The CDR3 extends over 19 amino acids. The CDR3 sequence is CASSLVGPLAGVGTGELFF. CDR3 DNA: TGTGCCAGCAGCTTAGTAGGGCCCCTAGCGGGAGTGGGCACCGGGGAGCTGTTTTTT.

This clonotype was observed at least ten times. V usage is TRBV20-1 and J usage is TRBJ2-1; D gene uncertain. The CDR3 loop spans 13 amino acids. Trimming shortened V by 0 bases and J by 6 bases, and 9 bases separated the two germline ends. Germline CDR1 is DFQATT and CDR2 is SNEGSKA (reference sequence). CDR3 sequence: CSAREDLPNEQFF. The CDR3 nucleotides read TGCAGTGCTAGAGAGGACCTTCCCAATGAGCAGTTCTTC.

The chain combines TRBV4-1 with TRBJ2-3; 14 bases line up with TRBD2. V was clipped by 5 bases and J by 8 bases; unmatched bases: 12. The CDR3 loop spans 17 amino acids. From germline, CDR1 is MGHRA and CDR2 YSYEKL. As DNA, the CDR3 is TGCGCCAGCAGCTTCAAACCGGGACTAGCGGGGGTCGTTACGCAGTATTTT. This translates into CASSFKPGLAGVVTQYF.

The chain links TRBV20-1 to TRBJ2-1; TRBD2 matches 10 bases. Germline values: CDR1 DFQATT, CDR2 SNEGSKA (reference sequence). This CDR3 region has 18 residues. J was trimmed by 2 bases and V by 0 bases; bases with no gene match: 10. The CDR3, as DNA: TGCAGTGCTAGAGAGCACCTAGCGGGGGCCCAAGCCTACAATGAGCAGTTCTTC. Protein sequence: CSAREHLAGAQAYNEQFF.

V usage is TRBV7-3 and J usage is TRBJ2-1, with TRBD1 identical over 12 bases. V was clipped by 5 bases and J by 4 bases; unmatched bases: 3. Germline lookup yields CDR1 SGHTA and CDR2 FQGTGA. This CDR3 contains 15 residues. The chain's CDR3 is CASSRGQGAYNEQFF. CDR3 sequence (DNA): TGTGCCAGCAGCAGGGGACAGGGGGCTTACAATGAGCAGTTCTTC.

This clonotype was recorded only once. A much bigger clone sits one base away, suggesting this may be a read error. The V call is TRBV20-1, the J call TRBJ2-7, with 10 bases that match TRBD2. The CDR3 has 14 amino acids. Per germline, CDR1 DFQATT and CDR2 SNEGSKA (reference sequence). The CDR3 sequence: CSAIPSGRAYGQYF. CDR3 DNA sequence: TGCAGTGCTATCCCCAGCGGGAGGGCTTACGGGCAGTACTTC.

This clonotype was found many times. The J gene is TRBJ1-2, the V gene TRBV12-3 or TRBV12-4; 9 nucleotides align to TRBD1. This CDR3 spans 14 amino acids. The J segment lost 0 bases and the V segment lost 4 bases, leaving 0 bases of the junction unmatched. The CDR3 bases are TGTGCCAGCAGTTGGACAGGGGCTAACTATGGCTACACCTTC. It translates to CASSWTGANYGYTF.

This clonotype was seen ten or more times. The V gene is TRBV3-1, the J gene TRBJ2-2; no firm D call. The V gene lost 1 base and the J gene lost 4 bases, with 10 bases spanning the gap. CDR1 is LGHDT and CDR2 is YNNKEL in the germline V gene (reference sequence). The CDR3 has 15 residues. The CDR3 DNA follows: TGTGCCAGCAGCCAAGGGCTTCAACTCACCGGGGAGCTGTTTTTT. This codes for CASSQGLQLTGELFF.

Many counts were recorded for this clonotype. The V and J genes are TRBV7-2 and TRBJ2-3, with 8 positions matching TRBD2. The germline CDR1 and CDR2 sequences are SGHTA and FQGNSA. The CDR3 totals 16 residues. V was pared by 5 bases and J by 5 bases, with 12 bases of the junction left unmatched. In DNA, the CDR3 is TGTGCCAGCAGCCTGATCAGCGGGAGCCATGGAGATACGCAGTATTTT. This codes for CASSLISGSHGDTQYF.

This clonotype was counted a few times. The CDR3 DNA is TGCAGTGCTAGAGATTTAACAGGTCATAGGGACGAGCAGTACTTC. Its protein product is CSARDLTGHRDEQYF. The chain links TRBV20-1 to TRBJ2-7; perhaps TRBD1 as D (5 bases). Trimming pared 0 bases from V and 5 bases from J, leaving 17 bases between. The CDR3 has 15 residues. Germline loops: CDR1 DFQATT, CDR2 SNEGSKA (reference sequence).

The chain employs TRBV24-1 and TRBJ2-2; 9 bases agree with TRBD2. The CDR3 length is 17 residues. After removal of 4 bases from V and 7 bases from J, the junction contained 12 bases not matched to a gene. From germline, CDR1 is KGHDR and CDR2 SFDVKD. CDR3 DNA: TGTGCCACCAGTGACCCCACTGGCGGGAGGGCCGGCGGGGAGCTGTTTTTT. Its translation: CATSDPTGGRAGGELFF.

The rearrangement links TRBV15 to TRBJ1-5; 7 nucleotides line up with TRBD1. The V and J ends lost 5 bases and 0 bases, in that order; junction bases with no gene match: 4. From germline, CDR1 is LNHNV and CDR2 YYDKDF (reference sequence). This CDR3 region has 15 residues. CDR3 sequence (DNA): TGTGCCACCAGCGGAGGGACAGCTAGCAATCAGCCCCAGCATTTT. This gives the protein CATSGGTASNQPQHF.

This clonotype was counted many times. This CDR3 reads CASSGRTSAGNEQYF. CDR3 nucleotides: TGTGCCAGCAGTGGACGGACTAGCGCTGGGAACGAGCAGTACTTC. The chain uses TRBV27 and TRBJ2-7; 9 bases agree with TRBD2. V gave up 5 bases and J gave up 5 bases; unmatched junction bases: 10. The CDR3 contains 15 residues. From germline, CDR1 is MNHEY and CDR2 SMNVEV (reference sequence).